This T cell receptor (beta chain) was sequenced in a study of T cell repertoires in cytomegalovirus infection (dated 2019 in TCRdb). At the level of the whole study: Donor HLA type was relevant to the analysis, as public TCR beta signatures indicated carriage of CMV infection together with the matching HLA type.

The data were produced on an Illumina HiSeq 1500. TCRdb trimmed public reads at Q25 via fastp, called clones via MiXCR and kept in-frame beta chains. Rows are combined by CDR3 protein, so each entry shows the most common genes and DNA. The sample yields 290,000 or so distinct CDR3 sequences; about 25% were counted once. The top ten clones comprise 14% of the sample. The CDR3 covers 13 residues, taking in both the cysteine and the phenylalanine. Left in the record is the CDR3 DNA by itself, 39 bases read in frame from the first base. Taken from the germline V gene, the CDR1 and CDR2 loops are SGHAT and FQNNGV. V is shortened by 1 base, J by 6 bases, and the region joining them spans 10 bases. Study-wide conclusions, independent of this receptor: The ex vivo response was dominated by HLA-C-restricted CMV-specific TCR beta clonotypes, which also provided the single most frequent clonotype in two of eight donors. Carriers of CMV infection plus the relevant HLA type were discriminated by the cumulative frequency of public TCR beta family members in the study cohort and in an independent approximately 360-donor cohort.

This clonotype appeared a few times. What this receptor recognizes is not known. No much larger clone is present one base from it, and per-base qualities are unavailable. This sequence was found in a human donor in good health (CMV status not recorded). Some clones in this sample may be carry-over from other donors' samples. The chain uses TRBV11-2 and TRBJ2-7; perhaps TRBD1 is the D gene, with 6 bases matching. The sequenced sample consisted of PBMCs. The CDR3 protein sequence reads: CASSLAGVGEQYF. At the DNA level, the sequence is TGTGCCAGCAGCTTAGCAGGGGTGGGCGAGCAGTACTTC.